These T cell receptor beta chains were read from a single sample in a study of blood T cell repertoires in COVID-19. Sequencing was performed with immunoSEQ multiplex PCR; in TCRdb, only in-frame clones are kept and a portion is missing. The repertoire includes over 50,000 clones, roughly 81% of them detected once, and about 15% sits in the top ten. Sequencing was done on a sample of peripheral blood. The receptors shown here come from a man at least 80 years old with acute or convalescent COVID-19. CDR3s include the opening cysteine and the closing phenylalanine or tryptophan. A D gene is named only where the DNA matches it firmly. Size is stated for part of the rows, as once, few or many counts, or as a class when the clone is expanded.

TRBV6-5	-	15	TRBJ2-2	TRBD1	TGTGCCAGCAGTTCCGGACAGGGGTACACCGGGGAGCTGTTTTTT	CASSSGQGYTGELFF
TRBV7-2	-	16	TRBJ2-7	-	TGTGCCAGCAGCTTAGGAGGCGCGGTTAGCTCCTACGAGCAGTACTTC	CASSLGGAVSSYEQYF
TRBV2	-	14	TRBJ2-3	-	TGTGCCAGCTTGGTACAGACCAGCACAGATACGCAGTATTTT	CASLVQTSTDTQYF
TRBV27	once	12	TRBJ2-5	-	TGTGCCAGCAGGGACAAGCAAGAGACCCAGTACTTC	CASRDKQETQYF
TRBV27	-	16	TRBJ2-3	TRBD2	TGTGCCAGCAGTAGCGGTAGCGGGAGGGGTCCAGATACGCAGTATTTT	CASSSGSGRGPDTQYF
TRBV5-8	-	13	TRBJ1-4	-	TGTGCCAGCAGCCCACAGGGATCCCGAAAACTGTTTTTT	CASSPQGSRKLFF
TRBV5-1	-	14	TRBJ2-7	TRBD2	TGCGCCAGCAGCTTGGGACTAGCGGACTACGAGCAGTACTTC	CASSLGLADYEQYF
TRBV6-6	-	15	TRBJ2-1	TRBD2	TGTGCCAGCACCCTTAGCGGGACGGCCTACAATGAGCAGTTCTTC	CASTLSGTAYNEQFF
TRBV29-1	-	14	TRBJ2-3	TRBD2	TGCAGCGTTCTAGCGGAAGCGGACACAGATACGCAGTATTTT	CSVLAEADTDTQYF
TRBV15	-	15	TRBJ2-5	-	TGTGCCACCAGCAGAGGGGGCCGGACACAAGAGACCCAGTACTTC	CATSRGGRTQETQYF
TRBV7-3	-	15	TRBJ1-2	TRBD1	TGTGCCAGCAGCTTAACGTCGGCAGGGGGCAACGGCTACACCTTC	CASSLTSAGGNGYTF
TRBV29-1	-	15	TRBJ2-5	-	TGCAGCGGCCTCGATGGGGGGTTCCGAGGAGAGACCCAGTACTTC	CSGLDGGFRGETQYF
TRBV4-3	once	17	TRBJ2-1	TRBD2	TGCGCCAGCAGCCAAGATCCCGCTAGCGGGGGCTTCAATGAGCAGTTCTTC	CASSQDPASGGFNEQFF
TRBV9	-	15	TRBJ1-2	-	TGTGCCAGCAGCGTACGGGGAGTCGCTAACTATGGCTACACCTTC	CASSVRGVANYGYTF
TRBV2	-	13	TRBJ2-7	TRBD1	TGTGCCAGCACATCGACAGGGGGCGACGAGCAGTACTTC	CASTSTGGDEQYF
TRBV3-1/TRBV3-2	-	15	TRBJ2-5	-	TGTGCCAGCAGTCCCGGGAGAGGCTACCAAGAGACCCAGTACTTC	CASSPGRGYQETQYF
TRBV5-4	-	14	TRBJ2-7	TRBD1	TGTGCCAGCAGCCACTGGGACAGGAGCGACGAGCAGTACTTC	CASSHWDRSDEQYF
TRBV7-2	-	17	TRBJ1-3	TRBD1	TGTGCCAGCAGCTTAGAGTCAGGGGGCGCGTCTGGAAACACCATATATTTT	CASSLESGGASGNTIYF
TRBV3-1/TRBV3-2	-	15	TRBJ2-1	TRBD2	TGTGCCAGCACCTCACTAGCGGGAGAGTTAAATGAGCAGTTCTTC	CASTSLAGELNEQFF
TRBV19	-	16	TRBJ1-1	-	TGTGCCAGTAGTATATCCGCGGGGTTCATGAACACTGAAGCTTTCTTT	CASSISAGFMNTEAFF
TRBV6-1	-	12	TRBJ2-5	-	TGTGCCAGCAGTGAAGGGGGCCATCGCCAGTACTTC	CASSEGGHRQYF
TRBV19	-	13	TRBJ2-1	-	TGTGCCAGTAGCCACACTAGACGTACTGAGCAGTTCTTC	CASSHTRRTEQFF
TRBV29-1	-	14	TRBJ2-7	-	TGCAGCGTTAAAATTCCTTTCCCCCCCTACGAGCAGTACTTC	CSVKIPFPPYEQYF
TRBV29-1	-	11	TRBJ1-1	TRBD1	TGCAGCGTGGACAGGTTTCCTGAAGCTTTCTTT	CSVDRFPEAFF
TRBV19	few	15	TRBJ2-3	TRBD2	TGTGCCAGTGCAGCGACTAGCGGGAGTCCAGATACGCAGTATTTT	CASAATSGSPDTQYF
TRBV19	few	14	TRBJ2-5	-	TGTGCCAGTAGTAGGCGACAGGCCCCAGGGACCCAGTACTTC	CASSRRQAPGTQYF
TRBV7-6	-	15	TRBJ2-1	TRBD2	TGTGCCAGCAGCTTAGCGGCTAGCGGTCCCCGGGAGCAGTTCTTC	CASSLAASGPREQFF
TRBV4-1	-	17	TRBJ1-1	-	TGCGCCAGCAGCCAAGCCGGTGTCGGGACACTGAACACTGAAGCTTTCTTT	CASSQAGVGTLNTEAFF
TRBV6-5	once	13	TRBJ2-5	-	TGTGCCAGCAGTTACGGTCCGCTAGGGACCCAGTACTTC	CASSYGPLGTQYF
TRBV2	-	15	TRBJ2-6	-	TGTGCCAGCTCGGGGTTAGAGACTGGGGCCAACGTCCTGACTTTC	CASSGLETGANVLTF
TRBV14	-	15	TRBJ2-5	-	TGTGCCAGCAGCCCGGGGAACCTGGAGGGAGAGACCCAGTACTTC	CASSPGNLEGETQYF
TRBV11-2	-	13	TRBJ1-2	TRBD1	TGTGCCAGCAGCCCTGGACAGGGTTTGGGCTACACCTTC	CASSPGQGLGYTF
TRBV4-2	-	15	TRBJ2-1	-	TGTGCCAGCAGCAAACTAGGCTCATTAGGCAATGAGCAGTTCTTC	CASSKLGSLGNEQFF
TRBV3-1/TRBV3-2	-	16	TRBJ2-7	TRBD2	TGTGCCAGCAGCCAAGGACTAGCGGGGGGGCTCTACGAGCAGTACTTC	CASSQGLAGGLYEQYF
TRBV15	-	15	TRBJ2-7	-	TGTGCCACCAGCAGAGATCGCCGACAAGACTACGAGCAGTACTTC	CATSRDRRQDYEQYF
TRBV5-1	few	16	TRBJ2-5	TRBD2	TGCGCCAGCAGCTTGGGCAGCGGGGGCCTTCAAGAGACCCAGTACTTC	CASSLGSGGLQETQYF
TRBV11-2	once	12	TRBJ2-2	-	TGTGCCAGCAGCTTAGCGGGCGGGGAGCTGTTTTTT	CASSLAGGELFF
TRBV29-1	few	13	TRBJ1-2	-	TGCAGCGTTGTCGGAAGGCAGGGTTATGGCTACACCTTC	CSVVGRQGYGYTF
TRBV7-9	many	13	TRBJ1-6	-	TGTGCCACCAGTGATGGGGGAGGTTCACCCCTCCACTTT	CATSDGGGSPLHF
TRBV10-3	-	13	TRBJ1-4	TRBD1	TGTGCCATCAGGGACAGGGTGGGTGAAAAACTGTTTTTT	CAIRDRVGEKLFF
TRBV5-4	-	13	TRBJ1-1	-	TGTGCCAGCAGCTCCGGGAAAAACACTGAAGCTTTCTTT	CASSSGKNTEAFF
TRBV7-2	few	12	TRBJ1-5	-	TGTGCCAGCAGCTTCCCAAATCAGCCCCAGCATTTT	CASSFPNQPQHF
TRBV24-1	few	15	TRBJ1-6	-	TGTGCCACCAGTGAGGAGAGCTCCTATAATTCACCCCTCCACTTT	CATSEESSYNSPLHF
TRBV11-3	-	17	TRBJ2-1	-	TGTGCCAGCAGCCCAGGTAGCGCTAGCGCTTCACAAGGTGAGCAGTTCTTC	CASSPGSASASQGEQFF
TRBV7-2	-	19	TRBJ2-5	TRBD2	TGTGCCAGCAGCTTAGCCGTGATCGGAACTAGCGGGGGGTATGGGGCCCAGTACTTC	CASSLAVIGTSGGYGAQYF
TRBV28	-	13	TRBJ2-7	-	TGTGCCAGCAGTTTAAGCTGGGGAGGAAGGCAGTACTTC	CASSLSWGGRQYF
TRBV6-5	-	14	TRBJ2-2	-	TGTGCCAGCAGCCCCGACACGAACACCGGGGAGCTGTTTTTT	CASSPDTNTGELFF
TRBV10-3	once	13	TRBJ1-2	TRBD1	TGTGCCATCAGGATGGGACAGGGTAGCGGCTACACCTTC	CAIRMGQGSGYTF
TRBV5-5	few	15	TRBJ1-1	TRBD1	TGTGCCAGCAGCCACTCGACAGGGGTTAAGACTGAAGCTTTCTTT	CASSHSTGVKTEAFF
TRBV7-3	-	13	TRBJ2-4	TRBD2	TGTGCCAGCAGCGCCACTACTAGCGGCATTCAGTACTTC	CASSATTSGIQYF
TRBV7-9	-	14	TRBJ2-3	-	TGTGCCAGCAGCTTACCAGGAGGGACAGATACGCAGTATTTT	CASSLPGGTDTQYF
TRBV2	-	13	TRBJ2-7	-	TGTGCCAGCAGTGAGGAGGGAAGGGCCGAGCAGTACTTC	CASSEEGRAEQYF
TRBV19	-	15	TRBJ1-2	-	TGTGCCAGTAGACTTACGACAGGCCTGAACTATGGCTACACCTTC	CASRLTTGLNYGYTF
TRBV5-5	few	14	TRBJ1-4	-	TGTGCCAGCAGCCTGGACAGCTTAAATGAAAAACTGTTTTTT	CASSLDSLNEKLFF
TRBV12-3/TRBV12-4	-	12	TRBJ2-2	-	TGTGCCAGCAGTTTAATCTCCGGGGAGCTGTTTTTT	CASSLISGELFF
TRBV19	-	17	TRBJ2-7	TRBD2	TGTGCCAGTAGTCGGACTAGCGGGAGGGCCGGTACCTACGAGCAGTACTTC	CASSRTSGRAGTYEQYF
TRBV19	few	13	TRBJ1-1	-	TGTGCCAGTAGTATACTTGCAGACACTGAAGCTTTCTTT	CASSILADTEAFF
TRBV5-6	few	16	TRBJ2-2	-	TGTGCCAGCAGCTCCGCCACGGGGTCGGGCACCGGGGAGCTGTTTTTT	CASSSATGSGTGELFF
TRBV7-9	few	10	TRBJ1-2	-	TGTGCCAGCAGCTCTGATGGCTACACCTTC	CASSSDGYTF